Listed below are T cell receptor beta chains from one sample, sequenced in a study of cytomegalovirus exposure and HLA in healthy donors. Here immunoSEQ multiplex PCR was the method, and the copy in TCRdb shows in-frame clones only, minus some. The sample records about 120,000 clones, 80% being singletons. The sequencing input was PBMCs. These receptors originate from a male donor in good health and CMV-seronegative. CDR3s include the opening cysteine and the closing phenylalanine or tryptophan. Fields, in order: D gene, V gene, J gene, clone size, CDR3 protein, CDR3 DNA. The D gene is left open where the match is weak. The size of a clone is reported for some rows only, either as once, few or many, or as a class for expanded clones.

d_call: NA
v_call: TRBV7-9
j_call: TRBJ2-7
clone_size: NA
cdr3_aa: CSSSFLDYEQYF
cdr3_nt: TGTTCCAGCAGCTTCCTAGACTACGAGCAGTACTTC

d_call: TRBD2
v_call: TRBV10-3
j_call: TRBJ2-7
clone_size: NA
cdr3_aa: CAISPSGSDYEQYF
cdr3_nt: TGTGCCATCAGTCCTAGCGGGAGTGACTACGAGCAGTACTTC

d_call: NA
v_call: TRBV12-5
j_call: TRBJ2-1
clone_size: NA
cdr3_aa: CASGLGAGNEQFF
cdr3_nt: TGTGCTAGTGGTTTGGGTGCCGGGAATGAGCAGTTCTTC

d_call: TRBD2
v_call: TRBV10-2
j_call: TRBJ2-2
clone_size: once
cdr3_aa: CASSDGGRNANTGELFF
cdr3_nt: TGCGCCAGCAGTGACGGCGGGAGAAATGCGAACACCGGGGAGCTGTTTTTT

d_call: TRBD1
v_call: TRBV2
j_call: TRBJ2-7
clone_size: NA
cdr3_aa: CASVPDRGYEQYF
cdr3_nt: TGTGCCAGCGTCCCGGACAGGGGGTACGAGCAGTACTTC

d_call: NA
v_call: TRBV27
j_call: TRBJ1-2
clone_size: NA
cdr3_aa: CASSLSQLSNYGYTF
cdr3_nt: TGTGCCAGCAGTTTATCACAGCTCAGTAACTATGGCTACACCTTC

d_call: TRBD1
v_call: TRBV19
j_call: TRBJ1-2
clone_size: NA
cdr3_aa: CASSTTPDRGIGYGYTF
cdr3_nt: TGTGCCAGTAGTACCACCCCGGACAGGGGTATCGGGTATGGCTACACCTTC

d_call: NA
v_call: TRBV21-1
j_call: TRBJ2-3
clone_size: NA
cdr3_aa: CASSKVASGSFGTDTQYF
cdr3_nt: NA

d_call: TRBD2
v_call: TRBV10-3
j_call: TRBJ2-3
clone_size: NA
cdr3_aa: CAISGPAGDTDTQYF
cdr3_nt: TGTGCCATCAGTGGCCCAGCGGGAGACACAGATACGCAGTATTTT

d_call: TRBD1
v_call: TRBV7-9
j_call: TRBJ2-5
clone_size: NA
cdr3_aa: CASSLPKDRAWETQYF
cdr3_nt: TGTGCCAGCAGCTTACCCAAGGACAGGGCATGGGAGACCCAGTACTTC